This T cell receptor beta chain was profiled in a study of blood T cell repertoires in COVID-19. For the study at large: PBMCs, B-cell-depleted T cells, or T cells provided the cDNA or gDNA that made up the material.

Study processing details: How many nucleated cells were present was estimated from reference gene primer amplification. The table came from immunoSEQ multiplex PCR; TCRdb's copy has only in-frame clones and leaves some out. V and J calls plus clone size are reproduced from that table; the DNA served to infer D and trimming. The data contain some 240,000 clones, 65% to 85% of them singletons. Germline V lookup: CDR1 SEHNR, CDR2 FQNEAQ (reference sequence). The CDR3 sequence is 14 residues long. V lost 5 bases and J lost 2; bases outside the gene matches: 5. Input material: peripheral blood. This TCR derives from a human donor in a cohort sampled during active COVID-19. The V gene is TRBV7-9, the J gene TRBJ1-1, with TRBD1 identical over 7 bases. CDR3 in DNA: TGTGCCAGCAGCGGTGGGACAGATAACACTGAAGCTTTCTTT. This sequence encodes CASSGGTDNTEAFF.